These 23 T cell receptor beta chains were sequenced from one sample in a study of blood T cell repertoires in COVID-19. Only in-frame clones appear in the TCRdb table, and some are missing; sequencing was by immunoSEQ multiplex PCR. The sample lists about 98,000 clones, approximately 79% seen once, with around 9.9% in the top ten. Sequencing was performed on peripheral blood. These receptors came from a man aged 65-85 years with active or convalescent COVID-19.

This clone was detected only once. The rearrangement joins TRBV7-9 to TRBJ1-6, with TRBD1 matching over 7 bases. The J segment lost 7 bases and the V segment lost 5 bases, leaving 8 bases of the junction unmatched. The length of the CDR3 is 15 residues. The germline V gene has CDR1 SEHNR and CDR2 FQNEAQ (reference sequence). DNA of the CDR3: TGTGCCAGCAGCCCTGCCGGGACAGCCAATTCACCCCTCCACTTT. It specifies CASSPAGTANSPLHF.

This clone has a handful of counts. The chain uses TRBV19 and TRBJ2-1, with 7 bases lining up with TRBD2. CDR3 size: 18 residues. Looked up from germline, CDR1 is LNHDA and CDR2 is SQIVND (reference sequence). The V segment lost 3 bases and the J segment 4 bases; nucleotides outside the gene matches: 15. CDR3 coding DNA: TGTGCCAGTAGTATGTCGGGGAGGGGAATACAAAGATACAATGAGCAGTTCTTC. Translating it yields CASSMSGRGIQRYNEQFF.

This chain uses TRBV5-5 with TRBJ1-2; D perhaps matches TRBD1 (5 bases). The germline V gene has CDR1 SGHKS and CDR2 YYEKEE (reference sequence). V was shortened by 0 bases and J by 2 bases, with 14 bases between the two germline ends. The CDR3 totals 16 residues. The CDR3 loop is CASSLADKGWNYGYTF. In DNA, the CDR3 is TGTGCCAGCAGCTTGGCCGACAAGGGGTGGAACTATGGCTACACCTTC.

The chain is built from TRBV19 and TRBJ2-7; D may be TRBD1 (6 bases). Deletions cut 3 bases from V and 0 bases from J, with 12 bases between. The CDR3 is 15 amino acids. Germline-derived CDR1 and CDR2 are LNHDA and SQIVND (reference sequence). The CDR3 loop reads CASSIGQGLSYEQYF. CDR3 in DNA: TGTGCCAGTAGTATCGGGCAGGGGCTCTCCTACGAGCAGTACTTC. The whole variable domain, remainder taken from reference TRBV19 and TRBJ2-7, is DGGITQSPKYLFRKEGQNVTLSCEQNLNHDAMYWYRQDPGQGLRLIYYSQIVNDFQKGDIAEGYSVSREKKESFPLTVTSAQKNPTAFYLCASSIGQGLSYEQYFGPGTRLTVT.

The chain employs TRBV3-1 (or the pseudogene TRBV3-2) and TRBJ2-1; 14 bases agree with TRBD2. CDR3 length equals 17 residues. Losses at the gene ends were 4 bases for V and 8 bases for J; bases not matched to a gene: 10. CDR1 is LGHDT and CDR2 is YNNKEL in the germline V gene (reference sequence). The CDR3 is CASSPRLAGGLVDEQFF. In DNA, the CDR3 is TGTGCCAGCAGCCCCAGACTAGCGGGGGGGTTGGTGGATGAGCAGTTCTTC.

This rearrangement joins TRBV9 to TRBJ1-5; 12 bases match TRBD1. Germline V lookup: CDR1 SGDLS, CDR2 YYNGEE. V was pared by 3 bases and J by 4 bases, with 8 bases of the junction left unmatched. The CDR3 spans 17 residues. In DNA form, the CDR3 reads TGTGCCAGCAGCGAGGGGACAGGGGGCTGGGGGAATCAGCCCCAGCATTTT. Its translation: CASSEGTGGWGNQPQHF.

The gene calls are TRBV19 and TRBJ2-3; 10 bases map to TRBD1. The CDR3 has 15 amino acids. V lost 5 bases and J lost 4; bases outside the gene matches: 6. CDR1 LNHDA and CDR2 SQIVND come from the germline V gene (reference sequence). The CDR3 is CASSPGTGVSDTQYF. CDR3 nucleotides: TGTGCCAGTAGTCCTGGGACAGGGGTATCAGATACGCAGTATTTT.

This chain uses TRBV7-9 with TRBJ2-1; 7 positions agree with TRBD1. V lost 7 bases and J lost 8; bases outside the gene matches: 11. CDR3 length equals 14 residues. CDR1 SEHNR and CDR2 FQNEAQ come from the germline V gene (reference sequence). CDR3 protein: CASIRDSLFYEQFF. Here the CDR3 DNA reads TGTGCCAGCATCCGGGACAGCCTGTTCTATGAGCAGTTCTTC.

V usage is TRBV4-3 and J usage is TRBJ2-1; no clear D. Trimming took off 3 bases at V and 8 bases at J, with 17 bases between the two ends. CDR3 length: 15 residues. The germline V gene encodes CDR1 LGHNA and CDR2 YSLEER. CDR3 nucleotides: TGCGCCAGCAGCCATATGTTTAGGAGCCGGGATGAGCAGTTCTTC. It codes for CASSHMFRSRDEQFF.

J is TRBJ2-7 and V is TRBV3-1 (or the pseudogene TRBV3-2); possibly TRBD1 for D (5 bases). The germline gives CDR1 LGHDT, CDR2 YNNKEL (reference sequence). The CDR3 totals 13 residues. V was trimmed by 1 base and J by 2 bases, leaving 6 bases between them. CDR3 nucleotide sequence: TGTGCCAGCAGCCAAGGGGGCGCCTACGAGCAGTACTTC. This codes for CASSQGGAYEQYF.

This clone appeared a few times. The J gene is TRBJ2-3, the V gene TRBV5-1, with 11 bases matching TRBD2. The CDR3 sequence is 16 residues long. J gave up 5 bases and V 0 bases, and 5 bases lay outside the gene matches. Germline V lookup: CDR1 SGHRS, CDR2 YFSETQ. The CDR3 loop is CASSLDSGGVGDTQYF. As DNA, the CDR3 is TGCGCCAGCAGCTTGGATAGCGGGGGGGTCGGAGATACGCAGTATTTT. Filled out from reference TRBV5-1 and TRBJ2-3, the complete variable domain reads KAGVTQTPRYLIKTRGQQVTLSCSPISGHRSVSWYQQTPGQGLQFLFEYFSETQRNKGNFPGRFSGRQFSNSRSEMNVSTLELGDSALYLCASSLDSGGVGDTQYFGPGTRLTVL.

This clone was detected only once. V gene TRBV29-1 combines with J gene TRBJ2-6; 7 bases are a match to TRBD1. Unmatched junction bases numbered 2, after V lost 7 bases and J lost 2 bases. This CDR3 comprises 13 residues. The germline gives CDR1 SQVTM, CDR2 ANQGSEA. CDR3 loop: CSGQGTGANVLTF. The CDR3 nucleotides read TGCAGCGGACAGGGAACTGGGGCCAACGTCCTGACTTTC.

The chain recombines TRBV28 with TRBJ2-1; tentative D call: TRBD2 (6 bases). CDR3 size: 14 residues. In germline, CDR1 is MDHEN, CDR2 SYDVKM. The V end lost 5 bases, the J end lost 12 bases, and 20 bases lay between the germline ends. This chain's CDR3 is CASSELPPRRGQFF. The CDR3 DNA reads as TGTGCCAGCAGTGAATTACCGCCGAGGAGGGGGCAGTTCTTC.

The gene calls are TRBV6-5 and TRBJ1-1; the D gene is possibly TRBD1 (5 bases). Deletions cut 2 bases from V and 1 base from J, with 8 bases between. This CDR3 is 14 amino acids long. Germline V gene sequence: CDR1 MNHEY, CDR2 SVGAGI. The chain's CDR3 is CASSYVGGNTEAFF. The DNA of the CDR3 is TGTGCCAGCAGTTACGTGGGGGGGAACACTGAAGCTTTCTTT.

This clone has a handful of counts. V usage is TRBV7-9 and J usage is TRBJ2-1; the match to TRBD1 covers 7 bases. V lost 1 base, J lost 8 bases, and 5 bases stayed unmatched. This CDR3 is built from 14 residues. Germline V gives CDR1 SEHNR, CDR2 FQNEAQ (reference sequence). In nucleotides, the CDR3 is TGTGCCAGCAGCTTAGAAGACAGGGCCTATGAGCAGTTCTTC. Translated, it gives CASSLEDRAYEQFF.

The chain carries TRBV6-5 and TRBJ2-1; a weak D match, TRBD2 (7 bases). The CDR3 has 15 amino acids. Trimming left V 2 bases short and J 4 bases short, with 12 bases between. Germline V CDR1 and CDR2: MNHEY, SVGAGI. CDR3 DNA sequence: TGTGCCAGCAGTTACCGGGGGGCAGGGTACAATGAGCAGTTCTTC. Translation gives CASSYRGAGYNEQFF.

V usage is TRBV6-5 and J usage is TRBJ2-7, with unresolved D. CDR1 is MNHEY, CDR2 SVGAGI, per germline. V was clipped by 0 bases and J by 5 bases, with 8 bases between them. The CDR3 covers 13 residues. CDR3 in amino acids: CASSYSLGHEQYF. The CDR3 nucleotides read TGTGCCAGCAGTTACTCTTTGGGCCACGAGCAGTACTTC.

V usage is TRBV15 and J usage is TRBJ2-1; no clear D gene. The CDR3 totals 14 residues. Trimming pared 1 base from V and 6 bases from J, leaving 10 bases between. CDR1 and CDR2 from the germline V gene are LNHNV and YYDKDF (reference sequence). The CDR3 reads CATSRGGTPNEQFF. CDR3 DNA sequence: TGTGCCACCAGCAGAGGAGGCACCCCCAATGAGCAGTTCTTC.

The CDR3 reads CASSQEMVQAYGYTF. CDR3 bases: TGTGCCAGCAGCCAAGAAATGGTACAGGCCTATGGCTACACCTTC. The chain has TRBV4-2 and TRBJ1-2, with D perhaps TRBD1 (5 bases). Trimming stripped 0 bases from V and 4 bases from J, with 12 bases between. This CDR3 contains 15 residues. Germline CDR1 is LGHNA and CDR2 is YNFKEQ.

This clone appeared a few times. The chain couples TRBV6-1 to TRBJ1-5; 12 nucleotides match TRBD1. CDR1 is MNHNS, CDR2 SASEGT, per germline. V shed 2 bases and J 7 bases; nucleotides not matched to a gene: 9. This CDR3 has 17 residues. CDR3 sequence: CASSELGTGGAGQPQHF. The CDR3 DNA sequence: TGTGCCAGCAGTGAATTAGGGACAGGGGGCGCGGGGCAGCCCCAGCATTTT.

The CDR3 sequence: CASSQFGRGLYGYTF. Written as DNA, the CDR3 is TGTGCCAGCAGCCAATTTGGCAGAGGACTATATGGCTACACCTTC. This chain uses TRBV14 with TRBJ1-2; no definite D call. The V gene's germline CDR1 is SGHDN and CDR2 FVKESK. V lost 2 bases and J 5 bases, leaving 15 bases between the germline ends. The CDR3 sequence is 15 residues long. Looking up the rest from reference TRBV14 and TRBJ1-2 gives the full variable domain: EAGVTQFPSHSVIEKGQTVTLRCDPISGHDNLYWYRRVMGKEIKFLLHFVKESKQDESGMPNNRFLAERTGGTYSTLKVQPAELEDSGVYFCASSQFGRGLYGYTFGSGTRLTVV.

This sequence joins TRBV2 and TRBJ2-7; TRBD1 might be the D (6 bases). Trimming left V 4 bases short and J 6 bases short, with 10 bases between. CDR1 is SNHLY and CDR2 is FYNNEI in the germline V gene. The CDR3 runs to 12 residues. The CDR3 loop reads CASSVTGPEQYF. CDR3 DNA sequence: TGTGCCAGCAGTGTTACAGGGCCCGAGCAGTACTTC.

V is TRBV27 and J is TRBJ2-1; 10 nucleotides agree with TRBD1. The CDR3 covers 15 residues. Germline trimming cut 1 base from V and 6 bases from J; bases unmatched to any gene: 3. Germline loops: CDR1 MNHEY, CDR2 SMNVEV (reference sequence). CDR3 bases: TGTGCCAGCAGTTTATTGGGACAGGGGACCAATGAGCAGTTCTTC. It encodes CASSLLGQGTNEQFF.